Listed below are T cell receptor beta chains from one sample, sequenced in a study of shared clonotypes between healthy human individuals. Assay: immunoSEQ multiplex PCR; the TCRdb copy retains only in-frame clones and omits some. The table shows 1.5 million to 2.5 million clones, with roughly 95% occurring only once. The sample consisted of naive CD8+ T cells sorted from blood. The receptor source for this set is a man younger than 30 in good health. CDR3s include the opening cysteine and the closing phenylalanine or tryptophan. A D gene is named only where the DNA matches it firmly. Only part of the rows carry a size: once, few, many, or a class if the clone is expanded.

TRBV7-9	.	TRBJ1-2	.	TGTGCCAGCACGTACGCGAACTATGGCTACACCTTC	CASTYANYGYTF
TRBV27	TRBD1	TRBJ2-7	.	TGTGCCAGCAGCGCGGGACAGGGGGCTTACGAGCAGTACTTC	CASSAGQGAYEQYF
TRBV27	.	TRBJ1-2	.	TGTGCCAGCAGTTTCGGCCAGGACCGTGGCTACACCTTC	CASSFGQDRGYTF
TRBV29-1	TRBD1	TRBJ2-6	.	TGCAGCGTTGAAGATCCAGAGACAGGGAAATCTGGGGCCAACGTCCTGACTTTC	CSVEDPETGKSGANVLTF
TRBV5-1	.	TRBJ1-6	.	TGCGCCAGCAGCTACGACGGGAGCTCCTATAATTCACCCCTCCACTTT	CASSYDGSSYNSPLHF
TRBV4-1	.	TRBJ2-7	.	TGCGCCAGCAGCCAAGATAAGCACTACGAGCAGTACTTC	CASSQDKHYEQYF
TRBV9	TRBD1	TRBJ2-7	.	TGTGCCAGCAGCGAGGGACAGGGACTTCCCTACGAGCAGTACTTC	CASSEGQGLPYEQYF
TRBV7-2	TRBD1	TRBJ2-7	.	TGTGCCAGCAGCTCTCCGGGACAGGTTGGGTGGGAGCAGTACTTC	CASSSPGQVGWEQYF
TRBV7-9	.	TRBJ2-2	.	TGTGCCAGCAGCGTATCAGGGGATCACTTCAGCACCGGGGAGCTGTTTTTT	CASSVSGDHFSTGELFF
TRBV6-5	.	TRBJ2-3	.	TGTGCCAGCAGCTCCGGGACCCGGTTGGGGGATACGCAGTATTTT	CASSSGTRLGDTQYF
TRBV6-1	.	TRBJ2-2	.	TGTGCCAGCTCGACGTGGCTCCTAGACACCGGGGAGCTGTTTTTT	CASSTWLLDTGELFF
TRBV10-3	.	TRBJ1-4	.	TGTGCCATTGGACAACCACTAAATGAAAAACTGTTTTTT	CAIGQPLNEKLFF
TRBV12-5	.	TRBJ1-5	.	TGTGCTAGTGGTTTGGTACTAGGCAGGGGAGGCAATCAGCCCCAGCATTTT	CASGLVLGRGGNQPQHF
TRBV5-4	.	TRBJ1-3	.	TGTGCCAGCAGCTTGGGGAACGGGGTATATTTT	CASSLGNGVYF
TRBV9	.	TRBJ1-3	.	TGTGCCAGCAGTACCCAAGAAGGGGGAAACACCATATATTTT	CASSTQEGGNTIYF
TRBV28	TRBD1	TRBJ1-2	.	TGTGCCAGCAGTTCCCGGACAGGCCACCCCTATGGCTACACCTTC	CASSSRTGHPYGYTF
TRBV4-1	.	TRBJ1-6	.	TGCGCCAGCAGCCAAGGAGTAGGGAGCTCCTATAATTCACCCCTCCACTTT	CASSQGVGSSYNSPLHF
TRBV6-1	.	TRBJ2-7	.	TGTGCCAGCAGTGTTGTGACAGGAGCTTACGAGCAGTACTTC	CASSVVTGAYEQYF
TRBV5-5	.	TRBJ2-7	once	TGTGCCAGCAGCTTGGCCATGGAGAACGCCTACGAGCAGTACTTC	CASSLAMENAYEQYF
TRBV30	TRBD2	TRBJ2-3	.	TGTGCCTGGAATCGACTAGCGGGCTTAGATACGCAGTATTTT	CAWNRLAGLDTQYF
TRBV6-6	.	TRBJ1-1	.	TGTGCCAGCTTTCTCGGGCGCATAGAGGACACTGAAGCTTTCTTT	CASFLGRIEDTEAFF
TRBV19	TRBD2	TRBJ2-5	.	TGTGCCAGTAGTATAGGCCTAGCGGGAGTAGGGGAGACCCAGTACTTC	CASSIGLAGVGETQYF
TRBV4-1	.	TRBJ2-1	.	TGCGCCAGCAGCCAGGATCCGAGGGTCTACAATGAGCAGTTCTTC	CASSQDPRVYNEQFF
TRBV18	.	TRBJ2-7	.	TGTGCCAGCTCACCTAGCGGCTCCTACGAGCAGTACTTC	CASSPSGSYEQYF
TRBV5-1	.	TRBJ2-7	.	TGCGCCAGCAGCTTGGCCCCGAGATCGGCAGACGAGCAGTACTTC	CASSLAPRSADEQYF
TRBV6-5	.	TRBJ2-2	few	TGTGCCAGCAGTTATGGAGCGAACACCGGGGAGCTGTTTTTT	CASSYGANTGELFF
TRBV4-1	.	TRBJ2-2	.	TGCGCCAGCGAGTCTAGCTTGGCCGGGGAGCTGTTTTTT	CASESSLAGELFF
TRBV4-3	TRBD1	TRBJ2-2	.	TGCGCCAGCAGCCACGACGACAGGGCCGGGGAGCTGTTTTTT	CASSHDDRAGELFF
TRBV6-5	.	TRBJ1-5	.	TGTGCCAGCAGTTACTCGGGAGGGAGCGAGCCCCAGCATTTT	CASSYSGGSEPQHF
TRBV4-3	TRBD1	TRBJ2-1	.	TGCGCCAGCAGCCAAGAGCACAGGGGGGCCTACAATGAGCAGTTCTTC	CASSQEHRGAYNEQFF